Listed here are 16 T cell receptor beta chains from one sample, sequenced in a study of beta chain features in type 1 diabetes. The study reverse transcribed the entire isolated RNA, so it sequenced expressed TCRB transcripts. Assay: immunoSEQ multiplex PCR; the TCRdb copy retains only in-frame clones and omits some. The sample carries under 200,000 clones, around 8.3% recorded once. These receptors' targets are unknown. Study conclusions and caveats: Moderately but significantly shorter TCRB CDR3s were found in Type 1 diabetes patients in all four CD4+ subsets.

Sequencing used central memory CD4+ T cells from blood. Receptors originate from a young woman with type 1 diabetes.

As regards this clone: This CDR3 is also generated by other DNA sequences in the sample. The rearrangement joins TRBV19 to TRBJ1-1; D unresolved. The CDR3 spans 13 residues. Germline-derived CDR1 and CDR2 are LNHDA and SQIVND (reference sequence). The V end lost 5 bases, the J end lost 1 base, and 8 bases lay between the germline ends. The CDR3 nucleotides read TGTGCCAGTAGTCCGGGGAAGAACACTGAAGCTTTCTTT. Amino acids: CASSPGKNTEAFF.

This chain connects TRBV19 to TRBJ2-7, with 12 bases identical to TRBD2. CDR3 length: 12 amino acids. Germline V gene data show CDR1 as LNHDA and CDR2 as SQIVND (reference sequence). V lost 6 bases to trimming and J lost 7 bases; unmatched junction nucleotides: 1. The CDR3 DNA reads as TGTGCCAGTAGCACTAGCGGGAGGGAGCAGTACTTC. Protein product: CASSTSGREQYF.

This clone was observed a few times. This chain links TRBV9 with TRBJ2-5; unclear D gene. V shed 4 bases and J shed 7 bases, with 5 bases lying between them. The V gene's germline CDR1 is SGDLS and CDR2 YYNGEE. The CDR3 runs to 10 residues. CDR3 sequence: CASSPRTQYF. The CDR3 DNA reads as TGTGCCAGCAGCCCCCGGACCCAGTACTTC. The full variable domain, rest sourced from reference TRBV9 and TRBJ2-5, is DSGVTQTPKHLITATGQRVTLRCSPRSGDLSVYWYQQSLDQGLQFLIQYYNGEERAKGNILERFSAQQFPDLHSELNLSSLELGDSALYFCASSPRTQYFGPGTRLLVL.

The chain uses TRBV28 and TRBJ2-5; D is perhaps TRBD1 (6 bases). Germline values: CDR1 MDHEN, CDR2 SYDVKM. The length of the CDR3 is 15 residues. The V and J ends lost 0 bases and 9 bases respectively, with 17 bases between them. This chain's CDR3 is CASSLWGRGNGAQYF. CDR3 in DNA: TGTGCCAGCAGTTTATGGGGCAGGGGAAACGGGGCCCAGTACTTC.

The V call is TRBV7-2, the J call TRBJ2-7; D is unclear. This CDR3 comprises 13 residues. The ends were cut back, 5 bases at V and 2 bases at J, with 10 bases in the middle. Germline V gives CDR1 SGHTA, CDR2 FQGNSA. CDR3 residues: CASSTSAAYEQYF. The CDR3 coding sequence is TGTGCCAGCAGCACCTCCGCGGCCTACGAGCAGTACTTC.

The rearrangement links TRBV9 to TRBJ2-1; TRBD2 agrees at 15 bases. Trimming cost V 3 bases and J 6 bases; bases outside gene matches: 4. Germline CDR1 reads SGDLS; CDR2 reads YYNGEE. CDR3 length: 16 amino acids. The DNA for the CDR3 is TGTGCCAGCAGCGCCGGACTAGCGGGAGGGCGCAATGAGCAGTTCTTC. Protein: CASSAGLAGGRNEQFF. Full variable domain (outside the CDR3, taken from reference TRBV9 and TRBJ2-1): DSGVTQTPKHLITATGQRVTLRCSPRSGDLSVYWYQQSLDQGLQFLIQYYNGEERAKGNILERFSAQQFPDLHSELNLSSLELGDSALYFCASSAGLAGGRNEQFFGPGTRLTVL.

The rearrangement uses TRBV27 and TRBJ2-1, with TRBD2 matching over 8 bases. The V segment lost 3 bases and the J segment 6 bases; nucleotides outside the gene matches: 7. The CDR3 has 15 residues. In germline, CDR1 is MNHEY, CDR2 SMNVEV (reference sequence). CDR3 protein: CASSFPGRARNEQFF. The CDR3 bases are TGTGCCAGCAGTTTTCCCGGGAGGGCTCGCAATGAGCAGTTCTTC.

The gene calls are TRBV30 and TRBJ1-2; D unresolved. Germline lookup yields CDR1 GTSNPN and CDR2 SVGIG (reference sequence). V was trimmed by 2 bases and J by 4 bases, leaving 11 bases between them. The CDR3 is 13 residues long. CDR3 DNA: TGTGCCTGGAGTCAGAGGACTGGCTATGGCTACACCTTC. Translated, it gives CAWSQRTGYGYTF.

V is TRBV7-2 and J is TRBJ2-5; D gene ambiguous. The V end was cut by 5 bases, the J end by 4 bases, with 8 bases between. CDR3 length: 12 amino acids. Germline V lookup: CDR1 SGHTA, CDR2 FQGNSA. The DNA of the CDR3 is TGTGCCAGCAGCAAACCGCGAGAGACCCAGTACTTC. It codes for CASSKPRETQYF.

This clone was seen many times. CDR3 amino acids: CASSGSGNEQFF. DNA of the CDR3: TGCGCCAGCAGCGGGAGCGGCAATGAGCAGTTCTTC. The chain combines TRBV5-1 with TRBJ2-1; perhaps TRBD2 as D (5 bases). This CDR3 is built from 12 residues. Per germline, CDR1 SGHRS and CDR2 YFSETQ. V was shortened by 4 bases and J by 6 bases, with 8 bases between the two germline ends. The whole variable domain, remainder taken from reference TRBV5-1 and TRBJ2-1, is KAGVTQTPRYLIKTRGQQVTLSCSPISGHRSVSWYQQTPGQGLQFLFEYFSETQRNKGNFPGRFSGRQFSNSRSEMNVSTLELGDSALYLCASSGSGNEQFFGPGTRLTVL.

This clone was seen a handful of times. The chain uses TRBV7-2 and TRBJ1-1; tentative D call: TRBD1 (5 bases). The ends were cut back, 5 bases at V and 5 bases at J, with 18 bases in the middle. CDR3 length: 15 amino acids. CDR1 is SGHTA and CDR2 is FQGNSA in the germline V gene. The CDR3 here is CASSLGWQGGTEAFF. The DNA of the CDR3 is TGTGCCAGCAGCCTAGGATGGCAGGGTGGTACTGAAGCTTTCTTT.

The chain carries TRBV5-1 and TRBJ2-1; no clear D gene. Germline-derived CDR1 and CDR2 are SGHRS and YFSETQ. The CDR3 spans 14 residues. Deletions cut 4 bases from V and 8 bases from J, with 16 bases between. The CDR3 protein is CASSLQKSTHEQFF. The DNA of the CDR3 is TGCGCCAGCAGCCTCCAAAAATCTACTCATGAGCAGTTCTTC.

This clone was observed a few times. V and J are TRBV5-1 and TRBJ2-1, with 10 bases lining up with TRBD2. V shed 0 bases, J shed 6 bases, and the junction held 3 bases outside the gene matches. CDR1 SGHRS and CDR2 YFSETQ come from the germline V gene. The CDR3 extends over 15 amino acids. CDR3 sequence reads: CASSLDLAGVNEQFF. The CDR3, as DNA: TGCGCCAGCAGCTTGGATCTAGCGGGAGTCAATGAGCAGTTCTTC. Together with reference TRBV5-1 and TRBJ2-1, the CDR3 gives the full variable domain: KAGVTQTPRYLIKTRGQQVTLSCSPISGHRSVSWYQQTPGQGLQFLFEYFSETQRNKGNFPGRFSGRQFSNSRSEMNVSTLELGDSALYLCASSLDLAGVNEQFFGPGTRLTVL.

The J gene is TRBJ2-1, the V gene TRBV18; 13 bases line up with TRBD2. The CDR3 runs to 15 residues. Unmatched junction bases numbered 5, after V lost 6 bases and J lost 6 bases. CDR1 is KGHSH, CDR2 LQKENI, per germline. The CDR3 DNA follows: TGTGCCAGCTCCCTGACTAGCGGGGGGTCCAATGAGCAGTTCTTC. Protein: CASSLTSGGSNEQFF. Full variable domain (rest looked up from reference TRBV18 and TRBJ2-1): NAGVMQNPRHLVRRRGQEARLRCSPMKGHSHVYWYRQLPEEGLKFMVYLQKENIIDESGMPKERFSAEFPKEGPSILRIQQVVRGDSAAYFCASSLTSGGSNEQFFGPGTRLTVL.

This clone occurred a few times. CDR3 sequence (DNA): TGCGCCAGCAGCTTGGGGGAGGGATTCTACGAGCAGTACTTC. This translates into CASSLGEGFYEQYF. The chain joins TRBV5-1 to TRBJ2-7, with TRBD2 matching 7 bases. This CDR3 region has 14 residues. V was clipped by 0 bases and J by 3 bases; unmatched bases: 3. From germline, CDR1 is SGHRS and CDR2 YFSETQ.

This clone showed up just a few times. The chain has TRBV7-2 and TRBJ2-5; TRBD1 agrees at 9 bases. The CDR3 extends over 14 amino acids. Germline CDR1 is SGHTA and CDR2 is FQGNSA. The ends lost 5 bases at V and 5 bases at J; junction bases unmatched: 6. The CDR3 coding sequence is TGTGCCAGCAGCCCAGGGACAGGGCATGAGACCCAGTACTTC. Translated: CASSPGTGHETQYF.